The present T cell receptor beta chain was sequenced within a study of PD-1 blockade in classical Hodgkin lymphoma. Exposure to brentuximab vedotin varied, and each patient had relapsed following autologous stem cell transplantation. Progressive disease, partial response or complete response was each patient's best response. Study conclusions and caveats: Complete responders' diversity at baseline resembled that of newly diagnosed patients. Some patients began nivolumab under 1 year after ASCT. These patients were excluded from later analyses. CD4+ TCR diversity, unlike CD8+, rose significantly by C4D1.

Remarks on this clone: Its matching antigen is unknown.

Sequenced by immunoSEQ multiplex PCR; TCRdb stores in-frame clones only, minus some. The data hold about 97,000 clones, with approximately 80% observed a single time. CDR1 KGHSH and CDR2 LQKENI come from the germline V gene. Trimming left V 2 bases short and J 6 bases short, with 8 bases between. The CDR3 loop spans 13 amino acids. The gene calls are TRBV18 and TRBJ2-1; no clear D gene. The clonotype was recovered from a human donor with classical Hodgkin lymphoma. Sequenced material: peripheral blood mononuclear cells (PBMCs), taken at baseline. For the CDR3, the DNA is TGTGCCAGCTCACCAGAAAGGGTCAATGAGCAGTTCTTC. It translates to CASSPERVNEQFF. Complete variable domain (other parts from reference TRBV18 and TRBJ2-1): NAGVMQNPRHLVRRRGQEARLRCSPMKGHSHVYWYRQLPEEGLKFMVYLQKENIIDESGMPKERFSAEFPKEGPSILRIQQVVRGDSAAYFCASSPERVNEQFFGPGTRLTVL.